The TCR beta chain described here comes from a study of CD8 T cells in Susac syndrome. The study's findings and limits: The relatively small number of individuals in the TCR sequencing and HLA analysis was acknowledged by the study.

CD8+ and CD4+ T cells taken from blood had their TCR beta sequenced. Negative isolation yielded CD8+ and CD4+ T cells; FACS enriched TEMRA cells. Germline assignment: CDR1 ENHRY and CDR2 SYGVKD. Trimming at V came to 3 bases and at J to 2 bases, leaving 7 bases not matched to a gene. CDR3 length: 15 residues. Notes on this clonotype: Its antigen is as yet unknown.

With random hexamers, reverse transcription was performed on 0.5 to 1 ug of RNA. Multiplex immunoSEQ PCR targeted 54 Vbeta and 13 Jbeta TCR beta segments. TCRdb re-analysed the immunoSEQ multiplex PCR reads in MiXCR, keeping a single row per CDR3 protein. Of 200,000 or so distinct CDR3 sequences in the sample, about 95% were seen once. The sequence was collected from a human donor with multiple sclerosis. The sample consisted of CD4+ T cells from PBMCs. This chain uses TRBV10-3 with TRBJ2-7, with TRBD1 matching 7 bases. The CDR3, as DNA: TGTGCCATCAGTGACCCCGGGACAGCCCCCTACGAGCAGTACTTC. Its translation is CAISDPGTAPYEQYF.